Listed below are T cell receptor beta chains from one sample, sequenced in a study of human T cells and chemical hapten exposure. TCRdb fed the RACE reads into MiXCR, producing one record per CDR3 protein. This table holds fewer than 150,000 distinct CDR3 sequences, about 13% found once. This specimen was whole blood, taken in connection with sensitization to the hapten diphenylcyclopropenone (DPC). The source of these receptors is a man between 18 and 35 years old with alopecia areata. Some clones in this sample may be carry-over from other donors' samples. Each CDR3 is given with its conserved first and last residue. The D gene is left open where the match is weak. Clone size is not always given. Where it is, it says once, few, many or a class for expanded clones.

. TRBJ1-1 . TRBV4-3 CASSPSYRLGTEAFF TGCGCCAGCAGCCCTTCATACCGGTTGGGTACTGAAGCTTTCTTT
many TRBJ2-1 TRBD2 TRBV7-9 CASSLGLAGYYNEQFF TGTGCCAGCAGCTTAGGGCTAGCGGGTTACTACAATGAGCAGTTCTTC
. TRBJ2-1 . TRBV7-6 CASSSEGGGINEQFF TGTGCCAGCAGCTCCGAAGGGGGCGGGATCAATGAGCAGTTCTTC
. TRBJ1-1 . TRBV13 CASTPLFLGTEAFF TGTGCCAGCACCCCCTTATTCCTCGGAACCGAAGCTTTCTTT
. TRBJ1-5 . TRBV7-8 CASSGLGGSSSNQPQHF TGTGCCAGCAGCGGTTTAGGTGGGTCTTCGAGCAATCAGCCCCAGCATTTT
few TRBJ1-5 . TRBV6-6 CASSYGRTDSNQPQHF TGTGCCAGCAGTTACGGACGGACAGATAGCAATCAGCCCCAGCATTTT
. TRBJ1-1 . TRBV27 CASSLLGPTEAFF TGTGCCAGCAGTTTATTGGGCCCCACTGAAGCTTTCTTT
. TRBJ2-2 TRBD1 TRBV4-1 CASSQDPTGHTGELFF TGCGCCAGCAGCCAAGATCCGACAGGGCACACCGGGGAGCTGTTTTTT
. TRBJ1-4 TRBD1 TRBV7-9 CASSSDPRQGNEKLFF TGTGCCAGCAGCTCCGATCCAAGACAGGGGAATGAAAAACTGTTTTTT
. TRBJ2-2 TRBD1 TRBV11-1 CASSLWTGNTGELFF TGTGCCAGCAGCTTATGGACAGGGAACACCGGGGAGCTGTTTTTT
many TRBJ1-5 TRBD1 TRBV2 CATGQGRGYNQPQHF TGTGCCACAGGACAGGGGAGAGGTTACAATCAGCCCCAGCATTTT
few TRBJ2-5 . TRBV5-1 CASSLEGTARTQYF TGCGCCAGCAGCTTGGAGGGGACTGCAAGGACCCAGTACTTC
few TRBJ2-3 TRBD2 TRBV19 CASSTVYLSAGDTQYF TGTGCCAGCAGCACGGTGTACCTATCAGCGGGGGATACGCAGTATTTT
few TRBJ1-2 . TRBV6-2/TRBV6-3 CASTPVPSEGGYTF TGTGCCAGCACCCCCGTGCCCAGCGAAGGAGGCTACACCTTC
few TRBJ2-1 . TRBV3-1 CASSQSVNEQFF TGTGCCAGCAGCCAAAGCGTGAATGAGCAGTTCTTC
. TRBJ2-3 TRBD2 TRBV12-3/TRBV12-4 CASSFEAGGYTDTQYF TGTGCCAGCAGTTTTGAGGCGGGGGGTTACACAGATACGCAGTATTTT
. TRBJ2-5 . TRBV18 CASSPQLETQYF TGTGCCAGCTCACCTCAGTTAGAGACCCAGTACTTC
few TRBJ1-2 . TRBV3-1 CASSRLGQPGGYTF TGTGCCAGCAGCCGGCTCGGACAGCCCGGTGGCTACACCTTC
few TRBJ1-1 . TRBV14 CASSQDPQGFMNTEAFF TGTGCCAGCAGCCAAGATCCCCAGGGCTTCATGAACACTGAAGCTTTCTTT
. TRBJ2-2 TRBD2 TRBV11-1 CASSSRTSLNTGELFF TGTGCCAGCAGCTCAAGGACTAGCCTTAACACCGGGGAGCTGTTTTTT
few TRBJ1-2 . TRBV4-3 CASSQDWRQDYGYTF TGCGCCAGCAGCCAAGATTGGAGACAGGATTATGGCTACACCTTC
few TRBJ2-5 . TRBV2 CASSEGETQYF TGTGCCAGCAGTGAAGGAGAGACCCAGTACTTC
few TRBJ1-5 . TRBV4-3 CASSQVAAAGLYQPQHF TGCGCCAGCAGCCAAGTTGCGGCTGCCGGGCTATATCAGCCCCAGCATTTT
few TRBJ1-1 . TRBV13 CASSKSNTEAFF TGTGCCAGCAGCAAATCGAACACTGAAGCTTTCTTT
. TRBJ2-7 . TRBV27 CASSFYPMTSNSEQYF TGTGCCAGCAGTTTTTACCCTATGACCAGTAACTCCGAGCAGTACTTC
many TRBJ2-7 . TRBV11-2 CASSRPYEQYF TGTGCCAGCAGCCGCCCCTACGAGCAGTACTTC
few TRBJ2-3 . TRBV7-2 CASSLGQTDTQYF TGTGCCAGCAGCTTAGGTCAGACAGATACGCAGTATTTT
few TRBJ1-1 . TRBV12-3/TRBV12-4 CASSHRDGPKTAAFF TGTGCCAGCAGTCATCGGGACGGCCCCAAGACGGCGGCTTTCTTT
. TRBJ2-1 . TRBV20-1 CSAREGLDEQFF TGCAGTGCTAGAGAGGGCCTGGATGAGCAGTTCTTC
few TRBJ1-1 . TRBV7-2 CASSLGAVMNTEAFF TGTGCCAGCAGCTTAGGGGCGGTCATGAACACTGAAGCTTTCTTT
. TRBJ1-1 TRBD1 TRBV29-1 CSGGDRGSDTEAFF TGCAGCGGCGGGGACAGGGGCTCCGACACTGAAGCTTTCTTT
many TRBJ1-5 . TRBV10-2 CASSLGQNQPQHF TGCGCCAGCAGTTTGGGACAAAATCAGCCCCAGCATTTT
. TRBJ2-5 . TRBV5-4 CASSLGAMETQYF TGTGCCAGCAGCTTGGGGGCGATGGAGACCCAGTACTTC
few TRBJ1-4 . TRBV12-3/TRBV12-4 CASSLAPRVGEKLFF TGTGCCAGCAGTTTAGCGCCCAGGGTAGGCGAAAAACTGTTTTTT
few TRBJ1-2 . TRBV19 CASRMGGNYGYTF TGTGCCAGTAGAATGGGGGGAAACTATGGCTACACCTTC
. TRBJ1-2 . TRBV7-2 CASTLPQNYGYTF TGTGCCAGCACTCTTCCTCAGAACTATGGCTACACCTTC
. TRBJ2-3 . TRBV5-1 CASSLDSPSTDTQYF TGCGCCAGCAGCTTGGACAGTCCTAGCACAGATACGCAGTATTTT
few TRBJ1-1 . TRBV29-1 CSVSTVNTEAFF TGCAGCGTATCGACAGTTAACACTGAAGCTTTCTTT
. TRBJ2-2 . TRBV29-1 CSVAGDPGELFF TGCAGCGTTGCAGGGGACCCCGGGGAGCTGTTTTTT
few TRBJ2-7 TRBD2 TRBV7-9 CASSLVAGSDYEQYF TGTGCCAGCAGCTTAGTAGCGGGGTCCGACTACGAGCAGTACTTC
. TRBJ2-1 TRBD1 TRBV28 CASSLPRTGKFF TGTGCCAGCAGTTTACCCCGGACAGGGAAGTTCTTC
few TRBJ2-7 TRBD1 TRBV11-2 CASSFPWTQGGYF TGTGCCAGCAGCTTCCCCTGGACACAGGGGGGGTACTTC
few TRBJ2-7 . TRBV12-3/TRBV12-4 CASRLWGGEQYF TGTGCCAGCAGGCTCTGGGGCGGGGAGCAGTACTTC
. TRBJ2-5 . TRBV24-1 CATSDFTGSETQYF TGTGCCACCAGTGATTTTACCGGATCCGAGACCCAGTACTTC
. TRBJ1-1 . TRBV4-1 CASSQEPANTEAFF TGCGCCAGCAGCCAAGAGCCGGCGAACACTGAAGCTTTCTTT
. TRBJ1-6 . TRBV6-5 CASIQDQSGSPLHF TGTGCCAGCATACAAGACCAATCGGGTTCACCCCTCCACTTT
. TRBJ1-3 . TRBV12-3/TRBV12-4 CASSFFGFGSGNTIYF TGTGCCAGCAGTTTTTTCGGTTTTGGATCGGGAAACACCATATATTTT
. TRBJ1-6 . TRBV7-9 CASSLGDSPLHF TGTGCCAGCAGCTTAGGAGATTCACCCCTCCACTTT
. TRBJ1-2 . TRBV20-1 CSGTAGSGYSF TGCAGTGGTACCGCAGGGTCTGGCTACTCCTTC
many TRBJ1-2 . TRBV6-1 CASSERADPYYGYTF TGTGCCAGCAGTGAACGCGCAGATCCCTACTATGGCTACACCTTC
few TRBJ1-1 TRBD1 TRBV5-1 CASSLTGDTEAFF TGCGCCAGCAGCCTCACAGGGGACACTGAAGCTTTCTTT